The present T cell receptor beta chain was sequenced within a study of blood T cell repertoires in COVID-19. As handled by the study authors: Reference gene primers were amplified, and this amplification served to estimate nucleated cell counts. Profiled with immunoSEQ multiplex PCR; TCRdb holds only in-frame clones, not every one. Clone size and the V and J calls come from that table; the DNA yielded D and trimming. The sample shows about 87,000 clones, roughly four fifths of them seen only once. The V and J ends lost 6 bases and 4 bases respectively, with 19 bases between them. Germline V gene data show CDR1 as SGHNT and CDR2 as YYREEE (reference sequence). The CDR3 is made up of 15 amino acids.

Material: peripheral blood. The rearrangement joins TRBV5-4 to TRBJ1-1, with D possibly matching TRBD1 (5 bases). The TCR originated in a woman in her sixties or seventies with acute or convalescent COVID-19. For the CDR3, the DNA is TGTGCCAGCACCGCGGATCGGGGGGACGGCACTGAAGCTTTCTTT. It specifies CASTADRGDGTEAFF.